This T cell receptor beta chain came from a study of OX40 agonist ivuxolimab in advanced cancers. Looking at the study overall: Dose-escalation patients suffered from hepatocellular carcinoma, melanoma, renal cell or head and neck cancer.

Germline CDR1 reads KGHSH; CDR2 reads LQKENI. V was shortened by 3 bases and J by 7 bases, with 10 bases between the two germline ends. The CDR3 is 13 residues long. Remarks on this clone: Antigen unknown.

Study findings and constraints: Not determined was the antigen specificity of the expanded peripheral T cells.

TCRdb's table, derived via immunoSEQ multiplex PCR, lists solely in-frame clones and lacks some. In the table there are tens of thousands of clones, 75% to 85% of which are singletons. The clonotype originates from an adult with an advanced solid tumor such as melanoma, head and neck, liver or kidney cancer. The specimen comprised CD4+ or CD8+ T cells sorted from blood, sampled in a trial of the OX40 agonist ivuxolimab. The genes are TRBV18 and TRBJ2-1; D possibly corresponds to TRBD2 (6 bases). CDR3: CASSPGLRNEQFF. DNA of the CDR3: TGTGCCAGCTCACCGGGACTGAGGAATGAGCAGTTCTTC.